A selection of T cell receptor beta chains follows, all from one sample in a study of blood T cell repertoires in COVID-19. Assay: immunoSEQ multiplex PCR; the TCRdb copy retains only in-frame clones and omits some. This sample has tens of thousands of clones, with around 86% found just once. Sequences were obtained from peripheral blood. All receptors come from a woman aged 70-85 years with active COVID-19. Both conserved end residues are part of each CDR3. The order of the fields is CDR3 protein, J gene, D gene, CDR3 length, clone size, V gene. A D gene is named only where the DNA matches it firmly. Some rows mark clone size as missing; the rest say once, few, many or name a class of expanded clone.

CDR3 protein: CASSLEAGGTEAFF; J gene: TRBJ1-1; D gene: NA; CDR3 length: 14; clone size: NA; V gene: TRBV7-9
CDR3 protein: CASSDPAGYGYTF; J gene: TRBJ1-2; D gene: NA; CDR3 length: 13; clone size: NA; V gene: TRBV6-4
CDR3 protein: CASSERKLGTLNSNQPQHF; J gene: TRBJ1-5; D gene: NA; CDR3 length: 19; clone size: NA; V gene: TRBV6-1
CDR3 protein: CASSQVGSGDEQFF; J gene: TRBJ2-1; D gene: TRBD2; CDR3 length: 14; clone size: NA; V gene: TRBV4-1
CDR3 protein: CASSFVRAGNTIYF; J gene: TRBJ1-3; D gene: NA; CDR3 length: 14; clone size: NA; V gene: TRBV7-2
CDR3 protein: CASSWVGRENSPLHF; J gene: TRBJ1-6; D gene: NA; CDR3 length: 15; clone size: NA; V gene: TRBV5-6
CDR3 protein: CASSQDPRPSTDTQYF; J gene: TRBJ2-3; D gene: NA; CDR3 length: 16; clone size: NA; V gene: TRBV3-1/TRBV3-2
CDR3 protein: CASRQGGLFF; J gene: TRBJ2-1; D gene: TRBD1; CDR3 length: 10; clone size: NA; V gene: TRBV2
CDR3 protein: CASSFRDSPQETQYF; J gene: TRBJ2-5; D gene: TRBD1; CDR3 length: 15; clone size: NA; V gene: TRBV7-6
CDR3 protein: CASSSRDRDIRDTQYF; J gene: TRBJ2-3; D gene: NA; CDR3 length: 16; clone size: once; V gene: TRBV21-1
CDR3 protein: CASSPLTGNYEQYF; J gene: TRBJ2-7; D gene: TRBD1; CDR3 length: 14; clone size: NA; V gene: TRBV5-4
CDR3 protein: CSVVSWGPQYF; J gene: TRBJ2-5; D gene: NA; CDR3 length: 11; clone size: once; V gene: TRBV29-1
CDR3 protein: CAISGGGDYGYTF; J gene: TRBJ1-2; D gene: NA; CDR3 length: 13; clone size: NA; V gene: TRBV10-3
CDR3 protein: CASSLDLRGSYEQYF; J gene: TRBJ2-7; D gene: NA; CDR3 length: 15; clone size: once; V gene: TRBV11-2
CDR3 protein: CASSQTAGGNTGELFF; J gene: TRBJ2-2; D gene: TRBD2; CDR3 length: 16; clone size: NA; V gene: TRBV4-3
CDR3 protein: CASSSALRDNSYNEQFF; J gene: TRBJ2-1; D gene: NA; CDR3 length: 17; clone size: NA; V gene: TRBV7-3
CDR3 protein: CASTRAGLSYEQYF; J gene: TRBJ2-7; D gene: NA; CDR3 length: 14; clone size: NA; V gene: TRBV5-5
CDR3 protein: CASSLPSDYGYTF; J gene: TRBJ1-2; D gene: NA; CDR3 length: 13; clone size: few; V gene: TRBV5-4
CDR3 protein: CASTFSGGRGTEAFF; J gene: TRBJ1-1; D gene: NA; CDR3 length: 15; clone size: NA; V gene: TRBV25-1
CDR3 protein: CASSLDGTGITEAFF; J gene: TRBJ1-1; D gene: TRBD1; CDR3 length: 15; clone size: NA; V gene: TRBV7-3
CDR3 protein: CATSREKAGGRETQYF; J gene: TRBJ2-5; D gene: TRBD2; CDR3 length: 16; clone size: NA; V gene: TRBV15
CDR3 protein: CASNVQGKSYEQYF; J gene: TRBJ2-7; D gene: TRBD1; CDR3 length: 14; clone size: NA; V gene: TRBV28
CDR3 protein: CASSFRLAGMETQYF; J gene: TRBJ2-5; D gene: TRBD2; CDR3 length: 15; clone size: NA; V gene: TRBV7-2
CDR3 protein: CASSFATGFTEAFF; J gene: TRBJ1-1; D gene: NA; CDR3 length: 14; clone size: NA; V gene: TRBV27
CDR3 protein: CSVEERTEAFF; J gene: TRBJ1-1; D gene: NA; CDR3 length: 11; clone size: medium-sized; V gene: TRBV29-1
CDR3 protein: CASSSGTASSYEQYF; J gene: TRBJ2-7; D gene: TRBD1; CDR3 length: 15; clone size: NA; V gene: TRBV28
CDR3 protein: CASGDFTDTQYF; J gene: TRBJ2-3; D gene: NA; CDR3 length: 12; clone size: NA; V gene: TRBV7-8
CDR3 protein: CASSWGSGGGQETQYF; J gene: TRBJ2-5; D gene: TRBD2; CDR3 length: 16; clone size: NA; V gene: TRBV7-7
CDR3 protein: CATSDPRHEQFF; J gene: TRBJ2-1; D gene: NA; CDR3 length: 12; clone size: once; V gene: TRBV24-1
CDR3 protein: CASSHLGLAGNEQFF; J gene: TRBJ2-1; D gene: TRBD2; CDR3 length: 15; clone size: NA; V gene: TRBV7-3
CDR3 protein: CASSQVPGQGYEQYF; J gene: TRBJ2-7; D gene: TRBD1; CDR3 length: 15; clone size: NA; V gene: TRBV3-1/TRBV3-2
CDR3 protein: CASSPRTGNYEQYF; J gene: TRBJ2-7; D gene: TRBD1; CDR3 length: 14; clone size: few; V gene: TRBV5-4
CDR3 protein: CASSLVYATYEQYF; J gene: TRBJ2-7; D gene: NA; CDR3 length: 14; clone size: NA; V gene: TRBV5-5
CDR3 protein: CASSLGSQLETQYF; J gene: TRBJ2-5; D gene: NA; CDR3 length: 14; clone size: NA; V gene: TRBV5-1
CDR3 protein: CASSPSTGGAYSNQPQHF; J gene: TRBJ1-5; D gene: NA; CDR3 length: 18; clone size: NA; V gene: TRBV28
CDR3 protein: CASSDLATNEQFF; J gene: TRBJ2-1; D gene: NA; CDR3 length: 13; clone size: NA; V gene: TRBV6-4
CDR3 protein: CASSQDSRGEGYTF; J gene: TRBJ1-2; D gene: NA; CDR3 length: 14; clone size: NA; V gene: TRBV3-1/TRBV3-2
CDR3 protein: CASSERAPGKQYF; J gene: TRBJ2-3; D gene: NA; CDR3 length: 13; clone size: NA; V gene: TRBV10-2
CDR3 protein: CASSTPGNTIYF; J gene: TRBJ1-3; D gene: NA; CDR3 length: 12; clone size: NA; V gene: TRBV7-9